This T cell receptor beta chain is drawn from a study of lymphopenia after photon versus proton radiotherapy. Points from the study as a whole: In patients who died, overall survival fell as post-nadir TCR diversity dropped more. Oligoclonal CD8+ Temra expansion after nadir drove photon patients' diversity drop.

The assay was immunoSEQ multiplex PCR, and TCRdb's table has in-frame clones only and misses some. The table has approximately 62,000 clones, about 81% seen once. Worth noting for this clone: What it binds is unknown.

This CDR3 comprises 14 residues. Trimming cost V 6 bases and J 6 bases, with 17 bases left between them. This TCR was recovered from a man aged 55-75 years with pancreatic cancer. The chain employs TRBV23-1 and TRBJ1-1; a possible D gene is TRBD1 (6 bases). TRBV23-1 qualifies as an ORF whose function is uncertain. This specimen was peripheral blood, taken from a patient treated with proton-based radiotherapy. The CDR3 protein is CASRPTQGWAEAFF. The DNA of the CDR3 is TGCGCCAGCAGACCGACACAGGGTTGGGCTGAAGCTTTCTTT.